The 5 T cell receptor beta chains below were found in one sample sequenced in a study of T-cell reconstitution after alpha-beta-depleted transplantation in children. For TCRbeta, the library was prepared with unique molecular identifiers. TCRdb itself ran the PCR reads through MiXCR, one entry per CDR3 protein. The repertoire has about 600,000 distinct CDR3 sequences, 8% to 11% of them found once; the top ten carry 3.5% to 5%. This material consisted of PBMCs from the stem cell graft donor, taken from the stem cell graft. These receptors were obtained from a human donor who donated a stem cell graft to a child with acute myeloid leukemia.

This clonotype was recorded a few times. The chain joins TRBV14 to TRBJ2-5, with D unclear. CDR1 SGHDN and CDR2 FVKESK come from the germline V gene. The CDR3 contains 16 residues. The V end was cut by 0 bases, the J end by 1 base, with 12 bases between. CDR3 DNA sequence: TGTGCCAGCAGCCAAGATCCGAGGCCCCCCCAAGAGACCCAGTACTTC. The encoded protein is CASSQDPRPPQETQYF.

The rearrangement links TRBV28 to TRBJ1-5; D might be TRBD1 (5 bases). Germline CDR1 is MDHEN and CDR2 is SYDVKM. The CDR3 is made up of 14 amino acids. The V end was cut by 5 bases, the J end by 4 bases, with 12 bases between. The chain's CDR3 is CASSHRLLNQPQHF. As DNA, the CDR3 is TGTGCCAGCAGTCACAGGCTGCTTAATCAGCCCCAGCATTTT.

This clonotype was seen ten or more times. The V call is TRBV13, the J call TRBJ1-1, with a weak D call TRBD1 (5 bases). From germline, CDR1 is PRHDT and CDR2 FYEKMQ (reference sequence). The CDR3 loop spans 12 amino acids. V lost 4 bases to trimming and J lost 4 bases, with 7 bases between them. CDR3 nucleotide sequence: TGTGCCAGCAGCTCGGGACGCACTGAAGCTTTCTTT. Protein sequence: CASSSGRTEAFF.

A remark on this clonotype: A much larger clone differs from this one at a single base, so this may be a read error. The chain couples TRBV7-2 to TRBJ2-7; 7 bases align to TRBD2. CDR1 is SGHTA, CDR2 FQGNSA, per germline. This CDR3 contains 15 residues. J gave up 1 base and V 5 bases, and 8 bases lay outside the gene matches. CDR3 nucleotides: TGTGCCAGCAGCCGAACTAGCGTTAGTTCCTACGAGCAGTACTTC. It translates to CASSRTSVSSYEQYF.

The chain is built from TRBV7-9 and TRBJ2-3, with 7 bases matching TRBD1. The CDR3 loop spans 17 amino acids. Per the germline V gene, CDR1 is SEHNR and CDR2 is FQNEAQ (reference sequence). V lost 5 bases and J lost 2; bases outside the gene matches: 13. CDR3 in amino acids: CASSPGGDRYYTDTQYF. CDR3 coding DNA: TGTGCCAGCAGCCCCGGTGGGGACAGATACTACACAGATACGCAGTATTTT.